This TCR beta chain was sequenced during a study of cytotoxic CD8 clonotypes in ibrutinib-treated CLL. Background on the study: Responses comprised about 25 partial and 2 complete; at median around 72 months, 14 remained remitted and around 12 progressed.

Generated by immunoSEQ multiplex PCR, the TCRdb table keeps only in-frame clones and is missing some. The sample shows tens of thousands of clones, approximately 65% of them seen only once. The CDR3 length is 12 residues. The germline V gene has CDR1 GTSNPN and CDR2 SVGIG (reference sequence). The V and J ends lost 2 bases and 8 bases, in that order; junction bases with no gene match: 4. This clone has ten or more counts. The clonotype originates from a human donor with chronic lymphocytic leukemia. The specimen was PBMCs, collected after 24 months of ibrutinib treatment. The chain joins TRBV30 to TRBJ1-2; 8 nucleotides match TRBD1. CDR3 protein: CAWSPGTGGYTF. The CDR3 bases are TGTGCCTGGAGTCCAGGGACAGGAGGCTACACCTTC.